In its sample, the clone carrying this T cell receptor beta chain was seen a few times. The antigen is undetermined. This entry comes from a study of T-cell reconstitution after alpha-beta-depleted transplantation in children. General study findings and limits: Expanded clones from the graft, numbering several hundred, reportedly supplied alpha-beta T cells about two months after transplant. Certain patients had high TCRbeta diversity at day 60, and it came from recipient T cells and thymic progenitors that survived. Once a year had passed after transplant, T-cell counts and diversity came mostly from newly produced T cells.

Unique molecular identifiers tagged the TCRbeta library. One entry per CDR3 protein, called by TCRdb with MiXCR from the PCR reads. Of about 7,900 distinct CDR3 sequences in the sample, approximately 15% are singletons; the top ten hold approximately 90%. The V and J ends lost 4 bases and 6 bases respectively, with 13 bases between them. Germline V gene data show CDR1 as SGHTA and CDR2 as FQGTGA. The CDR3 length is 13 residues. The gene calls are TRBV7-3 and TRBJ2-7; D is uncertain. The source was PBMCs, mostly from graft donor cells, collected 60 days after TCRalphabeta/CD19-depleted stem cell transplant. The sequence was obtained from a girl in the first two years of life who had a stem cell transplant for combined immunodeficiency, so the T cells may come from the graft donor. CDR3 protein: CASSSRRFAEQYF. In nucleotides, the CDR3 is TGTGCCAGCAGCTCCAGACGGTTCGCCGAGCAGTACTTC.